This TCR beta chain was observed in a study of T-cell reconstitution after alpha-beta-depleted transplantation in children. This sample's TCRbeta library carried unique molecular identifier barcodes. MiXCR was run by TCRdb on the PCR reads, yielding one entry per CDR3 protein. The table has about 120,000 distinct CDR3 sequences, roughly 23% seen once; the top ten hold under 12%. Note on this clonotype: Its target is not known.

The length of the CDR3 is 14 residues. The V gene lost 5 bases and the J gene lost 4 bases, with 13 bases spanning the gap. Germline V gene lookup returns CDR1 SGHTA and CDR2 FQGNSA. General study points: Diversity of TCRbeta at day 60 was high in some patients, arising from surviving recipient T cells and thymic progenitors. Most T-cell counts and diversity one year after the transplant came from T cells that were newly produced. As was reported, about two months after transplant, alpha-beta T cells came from several hundred expanded graft clones.

The chain is built from TRBV7-2 and TRBJ2-3, with D possibly being TRBD2 (5 bases). The receptor was derived from a male patient aged 2 to 9 who had a stem cell transplant for chronic granulomatous disease, so the T cells may come from the graft donor. The sample in question was PBMCs, mostly from graft donor cells, obtained 180 days after TCRalphabeta/CD19-depleted stem cell transplant. The CDR3 region has the DNA TGTGCCAGCAGCAGTCAGTCGGGGTCAGATACGCAGTATTTT. Amino acid sequence: CASSSQSGSDTQYF.